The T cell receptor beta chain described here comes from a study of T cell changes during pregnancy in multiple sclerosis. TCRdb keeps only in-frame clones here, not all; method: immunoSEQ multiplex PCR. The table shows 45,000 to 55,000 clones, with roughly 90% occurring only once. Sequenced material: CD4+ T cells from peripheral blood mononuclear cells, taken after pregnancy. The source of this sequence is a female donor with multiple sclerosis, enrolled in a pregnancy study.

The CDR3 here is CASSSDRRAAGEQFF. In DNA, the CDR3 is TGTGCCAGCAGCTCCGATAGGCGTGCAGCGGGTGAGCAGTTCTTC. The V gene is TRBV7-2, the J gene TRBJ2-1, with TRBD2 as a possible D gene (6 bases). This CDR3 comprises 15 residues. V lost 4 bases and J lost 9, with 19 bases in between. Germline V CDR1 and CDR2: SGHTA, FQGNSA.